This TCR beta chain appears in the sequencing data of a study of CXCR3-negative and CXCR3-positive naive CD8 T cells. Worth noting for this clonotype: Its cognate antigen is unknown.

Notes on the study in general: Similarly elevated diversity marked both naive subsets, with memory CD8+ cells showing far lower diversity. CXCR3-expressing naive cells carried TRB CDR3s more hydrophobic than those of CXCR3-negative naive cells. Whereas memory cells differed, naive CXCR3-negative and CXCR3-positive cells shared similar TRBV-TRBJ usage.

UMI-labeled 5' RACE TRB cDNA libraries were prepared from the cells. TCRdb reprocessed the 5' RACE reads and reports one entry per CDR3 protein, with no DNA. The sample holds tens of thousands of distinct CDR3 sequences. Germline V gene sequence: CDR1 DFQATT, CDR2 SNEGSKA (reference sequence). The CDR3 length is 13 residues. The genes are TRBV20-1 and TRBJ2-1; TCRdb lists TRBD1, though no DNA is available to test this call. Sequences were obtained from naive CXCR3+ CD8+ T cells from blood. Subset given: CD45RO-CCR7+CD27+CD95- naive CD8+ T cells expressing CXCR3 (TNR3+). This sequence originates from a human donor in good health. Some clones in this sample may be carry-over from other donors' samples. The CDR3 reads CSVLGGTYNEQFF.